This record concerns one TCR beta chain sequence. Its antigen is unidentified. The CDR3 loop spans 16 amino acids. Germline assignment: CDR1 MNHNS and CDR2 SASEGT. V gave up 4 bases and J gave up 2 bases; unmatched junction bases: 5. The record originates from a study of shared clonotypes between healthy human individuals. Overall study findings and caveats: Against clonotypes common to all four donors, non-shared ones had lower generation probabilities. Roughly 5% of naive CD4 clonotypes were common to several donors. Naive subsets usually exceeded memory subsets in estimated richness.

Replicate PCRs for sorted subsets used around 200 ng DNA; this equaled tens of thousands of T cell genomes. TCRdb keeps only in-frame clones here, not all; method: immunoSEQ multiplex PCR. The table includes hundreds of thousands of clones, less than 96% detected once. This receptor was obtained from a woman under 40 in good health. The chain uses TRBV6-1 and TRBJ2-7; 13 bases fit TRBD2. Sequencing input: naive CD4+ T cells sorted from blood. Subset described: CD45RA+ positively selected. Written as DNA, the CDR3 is TGTGCCAGCAGTGGGACTAGCGGGAGAGTGACCTACGAGCAGTACTTC. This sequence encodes CASSGTSGRVTYEQYF.